This is a list of T cell receptor beta chains from one sample in a study of identical twins. From the 5' RACE reads, TCRdb called clonotypes with MiXCR, one entry per CDR3 protein. The repertoire includes 470,000 or so distinct CDR3 sequences, 20% to 25% of them detected once, and around 3% sits in the top ten. The same data also went into a second study, on T cells expressing NK-cell markers.

The sample was CD4+ T cells sorted from blood. These receptors all stem from a woman between 18 and 29 years old in good health. The CDR3 runs from the conserved cysteine through the conserved F or W. D genes are given only for firm matches. Size values are once, few and many counts, or a class for expanded clones, and some rows have none.

J gene	D gene	V gene	clone size	CDR3 DNA	CDR3 protein
TRBJ2-7	.	TRBV7-7	.	TGTGCTAGCAGCTTCGAGGGAACCGAGCAGTACTTC	CASSFEGTEQYF
TRBJ2-5	.	TRBV7-9	.	TGTGCCAGCAGCCGATGGACTACCGTGGAGGAGACCCAGTACTTC	CASSRWTTVEETQYF
TRBJ2-2	.	TRBV7-8	.	TGTGCCAGCAGTAAACAGGGTCCCGGGGAGCTGTTTTTT	CASSKQGPGELFF
TRBJ2-5	TRBD2	TRBV18	many	TGTGCCAGCTCACCAGGACTAGCGGGAGAAGAGACCCAGTACTTC	CASSPGLAGEETQYF
TRBJ2-2	TRBD1	TRBV29-1	few	TGCAGCGTTGAAGAGTCCGGGACAGGGGGCGAAATAACCGGGGAGCTGTTTTTT	CSVEESGTGGEITGELFF
TRBJ1-2	TRBD1	TRBV5-4	.	TGTGCCAGCAGCCTCGGGACAGGGAGTGGCTACACCTTC	CASSLGTGSGYTF
TRBJ2-5	.	TRBV9	.	TGTGCCAGCAGCGTACTGGGGTCAAGAGAGACCCAGTACTTC	CASSVLGSRETQYF
TRBJ2-1	.	TRBV6-5	few	TGTGCCAGCAGTTCAAAGGCTGAGCAGTTCTTC	CASSSKAEQFF
TRBJ2-1	TRBD2	TRBV4-2	few	TGTGCCAGCAGCCACGGAGCGGGAGGGAACAATGAGCAGTTCTTC	CASSHGAGGNNEQFF
TRBJ1-5	.	TRBV7-8	.	TGTGCCAGCAGCGCGCGGACATACAATCAGCCCCAGCATTTT	CASSARTYNQPQHF
TRBJ2-7	TRBD2	TRBV20-1	many	TGCAGTGCTGGCGAACTAGCGGGGGCCCGATACGAGCAGTACTTC	CSAGELAGARYEQYF
TRBJ1-2	.	TRBV6-2/TRBV6-3	.	TGTGCCAGCAGTGCCCCCGGTACCTATGGCTACACCTTC	CASSAPGTYGYTF
TRBJ2-1	.	TRBV14	.	TGTGCCACTATGGACTCTCGGAGCTCCTACAATGAGCAGTTCTTC	CATMDSRSSYNEQFF
TRBJ2-5	TRBD1	TRBV2	few	TGTGCCAGCAGTGCGGACAGGGAGGAGACCCAGTACTTC	CASSADREETQYF
TRBJ1-2	.	TRBV20-1	.	TGCAGTGCTAGAGACCACCGGGGGCAGGGCCACTATGGCTACACCTTC	CSARDHRGQGHYGYTF
TRBJ2-7	.	TRBV12-3/TRBV12-4	.	TGTGCCAGCAGCTTCTTAGGACACGACTACGAGCAGTACTTC	CASSFLGHDYEQYF
TRBJ2-1	.	TRBV5-1	.	TGCGCCAGCAGCTTTACGTCGGCCCCCTACAATGAGCAGTTCTTC	CASSFTSAPYNEQFF
TRBJ2-1	TRBD2	TRBV5-1	.	TGCGCCAGCAGCCCGGGGACTAGCGGGAGCCACAATGAGCAGTTCTTC	CASSPGTSGSHNEQFF
TRBJ2-1	.	TRBV12-3/TRBV12-4	many	TGTGCCAGCAGCCGGGAACGTGAGCAGTTCTTC	CASSREREQFF
TRBJ2-1	TRBD2	TRBV7-6	.	TGTGCCAGCAGCTCCAGCGGGGGGGCTTGGAATGAGCAGTTCTTC	CASSSSGGAWNEQFF
TRBJ2-7	TRBD1	TRBV7-9	few	TGTGCCAGCAGCTTCGACAGGGCTGAGGAGCAGTACTTC	CASSFDRAEEQYF
TRBJ2-5	.	TRBV20-1	few	TGCAGTGCTAGGTACAGGGAGGAGACCCAGTACTTC	CSARYREETQYF
TRBJ2-5	TRBD1	TRBV20-1	few	TGCAGTGCTAGAGGTGGACAGGTGCAAGAGACCCAGTACTTC	CSARGGQVQETQYF
TRBJ2-1	TRBD1	TRBV5-1	few	TGCGCCAGCAGCCCCTCCCGGACAGGCAGTTTTTCGGATGAGCAGTTCTTC	CASSPSRTGSFSDEQFF
TRBJ2-3	TRBD2	TRBV3-1	.	TGTGCCAGCAGCCAGACGCCGAGAGCGGGGGGGCCGAGAGATACGCAGTATTTT	CASSQTPRAGGPRDTQYF